Listed below are T cell receptor beta chains from one sample, sequenced in a study of human T cells and chemical hapten exposure. From the RACE reads, TCRdb called clonotypes with MiXCR, one entry per CDR3 protein. This sample has tens of thousands of distinct CDR3 sequences, with around 12% found just once. This sample comprised whole blood, obtained in connection with sensitization to the hapten diphenylcyclopropenone (DPC). The source is a man aged 25 to 40 with alopecia areata. Some clones in this sample may be carry-over from other donors' samples. The conserved cysteine and the conserved F or W are not part of the CDR3 here. The order of the fields is V gene, clone size, J gene, CDR3 length, CDR3 protein. Not all rows give a size; the values are once, few, many and, for expanded clones, a class.

V: TRBV9; size: NA; J: TRBJ2-2; length: 8; CDR3: ASSGGELF
V: TRBV28; size: NA; J: TRBJ2-7; length: 11; CDR3: ASTKPGEHEQY
V: TRBV12-3/TRBV12-4; size: many; J: TRBJ1-5; length: 12; CDR3: ASSFGAGYQPQH
V: TRBV20-1; size: many; J: TRBJ2-7; length: 14; CDR3: SARAFVHPSSYEQY
V: TRBV5-1; size: many; J: TRBJ2-7; length: 11; CDR3: ASSLDPSSEQY
V: TRBV20-1; size: few; J: TRBJ1-5; length: 12; CDR3: SARDPGGNQPQH
V: TRBV28; size: NA; J: TRBJ1-1; length: 15; CDR3: ASIPPLIQGVNTEAF
V: TRBV20-1; size: NA; J: TRBJ2-2; length: 15; CDR3: SARVALSRGKTGELF
V: TRBV5-4; size: NA; J: TRBJ2-2; length: 13; CDR3: ASSLLSGGDGELF
V: TRBV20-1; size: few; J: TRBJ2-4; length: 15; CDR3: SAGPTRDGLAKNIQY
V: TRBV7-6; size: many; J: TRBJ1-6; length: 20; CDR3: ASSLAAPGQAVRGSYNSPLH
V: TRBV20-1; size: NA; J: TRBJ2-7; length: 13; CDR3: SASRRVSFSYEQY
V: TRBV3-1; size: many; J: TRBJ2-1; length: 14; CDR3: ASSQRGQGPYNEQF
V: TRBV9; size: NA; J: TRBJ2-7; length: 12; CDR3: ASSARDIAYEQY
V: TRBV10-2; size: many; J: TRBJ2-3; length: 10; CDR3: ASSALTDTQY
V: TRBV28; size: many; J: TRBJ2-4; length: 10; CDR3: ASSLQVDIQY
V: TRBV6-6; size: NA; J: TRBJ2-7; length: 12; CDR3: ASSQEGTSYEQY
V: TRBV6-2/TRBV6-3; size: few; J: TRBJ2-7; length: 13; CDR3: ASSRSGGLSYEQY
V: TRBV30; size: NA; J: TRBJ2-3; length: 12; CDR3: AFRHRGPEDTQY
V: TRBV7-9; size: many; J: TRBJ2-1; length: 17; CDR3: ASSLPQRGPQSSYNEQF